This TCR beta chain was identified in a study of shared clonotypes between healthy human individuals. For the study at large: There were three CD4 naive, three CD4 memory, two CD8 naive and one CD8 memory plates per donor.

Regarding the study as a whole: A generally larger estimated richness was seen in naive subsets than in memory subsets.

With respect to this clone: Its matching antigen is unknown.

Cells designated naive CD8 were CD45RO-negative and were positively selected for CCR7, with terminally differentiated effector memory CD45RA+ cells excluded. From germline, CDR1 is SGHDN and CDR2 FVKESK. This CDR3 has 15 residues. Trimming stripped 3 bases from V and 0 bases from J, with 11 bases between. Sorted-subset replicate PCRs used approximately 180 ng of genomic DNA. This amount corresponded to 30,000 to 35,000 T cell genomes. TCRdb's table, derived via immunoSEQ multiplex PCR, lists solely in-frame clones and lacks some. The sample lists about 590,000 clones; nearly 97% were seen once. Sequenced input: naive CD8+ T cells sorted from blood. The chain employs TRBV14 and TRBJ2-5; D might be TRBD2 (6 bases). The TCR was taken from a woman aged 25 to 39 in good health. The CDR3 sequence is CASSHRRDYQETQYF. CDR3 nucleotides: TGTGCCAGCAGCCATCGGCGGGACTACCAAGAGACCCAGTACTTC.